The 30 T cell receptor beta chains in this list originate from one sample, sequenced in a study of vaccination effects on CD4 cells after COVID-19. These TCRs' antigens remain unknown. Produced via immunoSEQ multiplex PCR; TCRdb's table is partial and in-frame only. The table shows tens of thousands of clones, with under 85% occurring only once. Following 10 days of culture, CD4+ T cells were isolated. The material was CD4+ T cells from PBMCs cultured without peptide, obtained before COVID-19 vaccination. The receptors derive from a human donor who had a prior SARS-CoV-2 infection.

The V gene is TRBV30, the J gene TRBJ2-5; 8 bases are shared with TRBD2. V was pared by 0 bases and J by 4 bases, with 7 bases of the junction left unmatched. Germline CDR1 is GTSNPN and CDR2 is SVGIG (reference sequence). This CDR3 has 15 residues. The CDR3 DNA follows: TGTGCCTGGAGTGTAGGAGCGGGAGTTCGAGAGACCCAGTACTTC. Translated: CAWSVGAGVRETQYF.

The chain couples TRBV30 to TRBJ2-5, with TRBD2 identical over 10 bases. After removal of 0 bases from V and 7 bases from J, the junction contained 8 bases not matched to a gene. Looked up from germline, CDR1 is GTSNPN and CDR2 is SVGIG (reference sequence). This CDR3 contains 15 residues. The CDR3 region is CAWSVLISGGGTQYF. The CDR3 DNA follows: TGTGCCTGGAGTGTACTCATCAGCGGGGGGGGGACCCAGTACTTC.

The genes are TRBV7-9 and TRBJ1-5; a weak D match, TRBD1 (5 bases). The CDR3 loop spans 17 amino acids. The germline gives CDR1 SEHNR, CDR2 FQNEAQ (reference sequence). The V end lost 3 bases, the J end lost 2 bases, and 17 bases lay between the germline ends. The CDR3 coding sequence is TGTGCCAGCAGCTTGGGGGAGGGTGGAGACGGCAATCAGCCCCAGCATTTT. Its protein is CASSLGEGGDGNQPQHF. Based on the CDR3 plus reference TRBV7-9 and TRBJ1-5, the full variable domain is DTGVSQNPRHKITKRGQNVTFRCDPISEHNRLYWYRQTLGQGPEFLTYFQNEAQLEKSRLLSDRFSAERPKGSFSTLEIQRTEQGDSAMYLCASSLGEGGDGNQPQHFGDGTRLSIL.

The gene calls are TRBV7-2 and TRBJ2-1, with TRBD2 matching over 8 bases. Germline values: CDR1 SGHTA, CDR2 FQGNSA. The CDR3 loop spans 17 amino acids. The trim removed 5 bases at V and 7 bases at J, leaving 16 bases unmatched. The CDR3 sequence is CASSPPRGGRISNEQFF. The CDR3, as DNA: TGTGCCAGCAGCCCCCCCCGGGGCGGGAGGATATCAAATGAGCAGTTCTTC.

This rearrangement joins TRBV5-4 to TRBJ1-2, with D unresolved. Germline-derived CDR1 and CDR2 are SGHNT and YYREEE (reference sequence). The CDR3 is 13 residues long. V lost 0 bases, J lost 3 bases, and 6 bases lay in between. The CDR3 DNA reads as TGTGCCAGCAGCTTGGGACCGGACTATGGCTACACCTTC. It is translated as CASSLGPDYGYTF.

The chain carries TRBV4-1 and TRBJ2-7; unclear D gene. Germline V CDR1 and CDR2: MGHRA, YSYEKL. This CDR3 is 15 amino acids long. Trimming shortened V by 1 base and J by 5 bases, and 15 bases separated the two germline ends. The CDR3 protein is CASSQGAGRRDEQYF. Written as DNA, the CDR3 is TGCGCCAGCAGCCAAGGGGCAGGCCGCCGGGACGAGCAGTACTTC.

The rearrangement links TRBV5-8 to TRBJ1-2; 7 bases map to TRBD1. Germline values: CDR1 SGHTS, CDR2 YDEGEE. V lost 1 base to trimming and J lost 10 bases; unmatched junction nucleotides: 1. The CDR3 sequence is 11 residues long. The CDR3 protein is CASSLRGLYTF. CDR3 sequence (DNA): TGTGCCAGCAGCTTGAGGGGGCTCTACACCTTC.

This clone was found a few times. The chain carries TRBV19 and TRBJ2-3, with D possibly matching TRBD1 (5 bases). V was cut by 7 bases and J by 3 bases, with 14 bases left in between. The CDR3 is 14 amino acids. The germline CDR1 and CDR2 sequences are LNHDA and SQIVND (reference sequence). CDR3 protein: CASNRVQGTDTQYF. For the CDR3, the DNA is TGTGCCAGTAATCGTGTGCAGGGAACAGATACGCAGTATTTT.

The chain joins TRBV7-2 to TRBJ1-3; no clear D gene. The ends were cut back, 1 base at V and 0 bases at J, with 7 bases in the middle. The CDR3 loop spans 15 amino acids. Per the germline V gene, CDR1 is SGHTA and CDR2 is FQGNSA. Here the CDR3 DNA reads TGTGCCAGCAGCTTAGGGGAGAGCTCTGGAAACACCATATATTTT. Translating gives CASSLGESSGNTIYF.

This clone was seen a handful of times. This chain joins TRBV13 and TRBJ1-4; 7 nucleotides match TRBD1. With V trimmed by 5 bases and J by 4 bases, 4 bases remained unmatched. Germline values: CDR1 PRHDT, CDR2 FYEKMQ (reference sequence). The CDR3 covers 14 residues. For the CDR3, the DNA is TGTGCCAGCAGCCCGGACAGGATTAATGAAAAACTGTTTTTT. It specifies CASSPDRINEKLFF.

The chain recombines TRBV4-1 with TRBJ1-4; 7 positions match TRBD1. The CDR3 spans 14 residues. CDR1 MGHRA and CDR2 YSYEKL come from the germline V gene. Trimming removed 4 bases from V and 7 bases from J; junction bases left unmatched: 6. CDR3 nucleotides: TGCGCCAGCAGCCTCGGGACAGCTCTTGAAAAACTGTTTTTT. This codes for CASSLGTALEKLFF.

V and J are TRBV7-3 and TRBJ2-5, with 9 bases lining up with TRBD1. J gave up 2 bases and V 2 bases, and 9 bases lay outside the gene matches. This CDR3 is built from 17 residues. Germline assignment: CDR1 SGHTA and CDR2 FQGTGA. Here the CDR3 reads CASSLGGQGVGQETQYF. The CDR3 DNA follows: TGTGCCAGCAGCTTAGGGGGACAGGGCGTTGGGCAAGAGACCCAGTACTTC.

In nucleotides, the CDR3 is TGTGCCAGCCATTACAGAACTAGCACAGATACGCAGTATTTT. Protein: CASHYRTSTDTQYF. The gene calls are TRBV7-2 and TRBJ2-3; D gene ambiguous. The CDR3 has 14 amino acids. The V end was cut by 8 bases, the J end by 0 bases, with 12 bases between. Germline loops: CDR1 SGHTA, CDR2 FQGNSA.

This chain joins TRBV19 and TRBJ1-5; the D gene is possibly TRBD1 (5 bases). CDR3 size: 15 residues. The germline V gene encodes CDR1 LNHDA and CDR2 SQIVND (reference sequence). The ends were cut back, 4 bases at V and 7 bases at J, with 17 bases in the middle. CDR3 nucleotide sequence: TGTGCCAGTAGTAAGTTCGCCAGGGTGGAACAGCCCCAGCATTTT. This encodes CASSKFARVEQPQHF.

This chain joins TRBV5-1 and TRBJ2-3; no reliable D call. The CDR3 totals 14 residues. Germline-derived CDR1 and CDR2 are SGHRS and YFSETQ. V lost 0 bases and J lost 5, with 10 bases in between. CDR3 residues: CASSLVNLEDTQYF. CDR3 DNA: TGCGCCAGCAGCTTGGTAAATCTGGAAGATACGCAGTATTTT.

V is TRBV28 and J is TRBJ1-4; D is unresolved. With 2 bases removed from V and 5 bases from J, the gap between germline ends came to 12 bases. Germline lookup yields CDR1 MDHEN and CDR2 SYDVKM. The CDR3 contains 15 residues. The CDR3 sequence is CASSLSSRGNEKLFF. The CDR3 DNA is TGTGCCAGCAGTTTAAGTTCGAGAGGGAATGAAAAACTGTTTTTT.

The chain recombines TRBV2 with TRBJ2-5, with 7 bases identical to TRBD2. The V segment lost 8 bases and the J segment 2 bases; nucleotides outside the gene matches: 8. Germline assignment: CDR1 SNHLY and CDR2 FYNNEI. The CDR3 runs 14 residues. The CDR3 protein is CASAVLAAQETQYF. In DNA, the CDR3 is TGTGCCAGCGCCGTTCTAGCGGCACAAGAGACCCAGTACTTC.

The CDR3 loop is CATSDPTSGRTNNEQFF. The CDR3 coding sequence is TGTGCCACCAGTGACCCAACTAGCGGGAGGACCAACAATGAGCAGTTCTTC. The chain links TRBV24-1 to TRBJ2-1; 12 nucleotides line up with TRBD2. CDR3 length: 17 amino acids. V shed 4 bases and J 5 bases; nucleotides not matched to a gene: 8. Looked up from germline, CDR1 is KGHDR and CDR2 is SFDVKD.

CDR3 sequence reads: CASSPLAGALRETQYF. In DNA form, the CDR3 reads TGCGCCAGCAGTCCTTTGGCAGGGGCGCTGCGAGAGACCCAGTACTTC. This chain joins TRBV5-1 and TRBJ2-5; tentative D call: TRBD1 (6 bases). Germline lookup yields CDR1 SGHRS and CDR2 YFSETQ. The CDR3 has 16 amino acids. The V end was cut by 5 bases, the J end by 4 bases, with 21 bases between.

CDR3 loop: CASSTRGGGYTF. The DNA for the CDR3 is TGTGCCAGTAGTACGCGAGGCGGCGGCTACACCTTC. The chain joins TRBV19 to TRBJ1-2; D ambiguous. The germline V gene has CDR1 LNHDA and CDR2 SQIVND (reference sequence). Trimming took 4 bases from V and 8 from J, leaving 11 bases between them. The CDR3 runs 12 residues.

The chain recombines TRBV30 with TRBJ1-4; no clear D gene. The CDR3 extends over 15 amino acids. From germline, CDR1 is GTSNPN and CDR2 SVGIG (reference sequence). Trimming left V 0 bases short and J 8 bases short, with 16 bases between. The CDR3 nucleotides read TGTGCCTGGAGTGTAAGGGCTTACTTAGGGGAAAAACTGTTTTTT. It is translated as CAWSVRAYLGEKLFF.

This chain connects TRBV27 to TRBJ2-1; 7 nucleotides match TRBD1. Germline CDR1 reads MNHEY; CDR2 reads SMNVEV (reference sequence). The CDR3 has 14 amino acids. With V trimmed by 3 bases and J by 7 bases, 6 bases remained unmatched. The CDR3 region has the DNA TGTGCCAGCAGTTTTCGCAGGGGGTTGAATGAGCAGTTCTTC. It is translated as CASSFRRGLNEQFF.

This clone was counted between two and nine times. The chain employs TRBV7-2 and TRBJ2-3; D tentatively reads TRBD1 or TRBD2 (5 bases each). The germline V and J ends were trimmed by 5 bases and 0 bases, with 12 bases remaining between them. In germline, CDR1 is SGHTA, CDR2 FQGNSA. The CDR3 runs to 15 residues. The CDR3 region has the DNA TGTGCCAGCAGCCACCGGGACCGGAGCACAGATACGCAGTATTTT. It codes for CASSHRDRSTDTQYF.

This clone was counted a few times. The CDR3 DNA is TGCGCCAGCAGCTCACGGACATCGGGGAAGGAACTGTTTTTT. Translation: CASSSRTSGKELFF. The J gene is TRBJ1-4, the V gene TRBV5-1; D possibly corresponds to TRBD1 (5 bases). Germline lookup yields CDR1 SGHRS and CDR2 YFSETQ. Trimming stripped 3 bases from V and 12 bases from J, with 18 bases between. This CDR3 is built from 14 residues.

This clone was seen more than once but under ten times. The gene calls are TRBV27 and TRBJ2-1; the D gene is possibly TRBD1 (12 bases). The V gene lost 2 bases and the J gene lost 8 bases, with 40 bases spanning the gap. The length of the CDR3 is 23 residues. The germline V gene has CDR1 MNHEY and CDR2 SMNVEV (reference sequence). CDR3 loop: CASSLRDRGRGTSGLEPPHEQFF. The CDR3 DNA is TGTGCCAGCAGTTTACGGGACAGGGGGCGCGGGACTAGCGGCCTTGAGCCACCTCATGAGCAGTTCTTC.

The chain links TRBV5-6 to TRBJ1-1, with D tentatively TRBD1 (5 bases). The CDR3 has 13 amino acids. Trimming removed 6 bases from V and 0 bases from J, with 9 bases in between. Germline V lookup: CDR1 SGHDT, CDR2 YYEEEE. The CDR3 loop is CASTLGLNTEAFF. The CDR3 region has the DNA TGTGCCAGCACCCTGGGGCTGAACACTGAAGCTTTCTTT.

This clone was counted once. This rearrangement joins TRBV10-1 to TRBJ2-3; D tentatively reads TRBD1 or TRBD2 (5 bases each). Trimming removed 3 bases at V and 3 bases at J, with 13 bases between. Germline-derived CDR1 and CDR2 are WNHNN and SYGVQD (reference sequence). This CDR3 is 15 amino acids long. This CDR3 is CASSEWDQQTDTQYF. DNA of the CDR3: TGCGCCAGCAGTGAATGGGACCAGCAGACAGATACGCAGTATTTT.

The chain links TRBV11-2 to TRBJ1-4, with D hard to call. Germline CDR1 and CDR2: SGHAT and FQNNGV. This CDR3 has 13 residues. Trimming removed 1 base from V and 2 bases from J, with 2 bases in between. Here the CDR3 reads CASSLGTNEKLFF. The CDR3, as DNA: TGTGCCAGCAGCTTAGGGACTAATGAAAAACTGTTTTTT.

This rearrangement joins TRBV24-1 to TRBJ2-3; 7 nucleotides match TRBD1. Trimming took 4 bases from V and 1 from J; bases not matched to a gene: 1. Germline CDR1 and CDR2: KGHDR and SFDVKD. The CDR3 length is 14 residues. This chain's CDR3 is CATSDGQGTDTQYF. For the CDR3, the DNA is TGTGCCACCAGTGACGGACAGGGCACAGATACGCAGTATTTT.

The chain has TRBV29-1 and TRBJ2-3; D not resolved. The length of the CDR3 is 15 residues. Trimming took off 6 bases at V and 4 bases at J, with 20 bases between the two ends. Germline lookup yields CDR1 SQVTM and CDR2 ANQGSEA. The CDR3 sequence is CSVEDAKVRPDTQYF. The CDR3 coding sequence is TGCAGCGTCGAGGACGCAAAGGTACGACCAGATACGCAGTATTTT.